This T cell receptor (beta chain) comes out of a study of response to subunit inactivated influenza vaccine. Study observations and caveats: Every seasonal influenza vaccination brings in few new T cells, the authors suggested.

A single count supports this clonotype. Its specificity is not known. Mismatch with germline at one junction end may stem from a read error. The CDR3 spans 19 residues. TCRdb re-called the RT-PCR reads with MiXCR, one entry per CDR3 protein. The sample holds 540,000 or so distinct CDR3 sequences, 10% to 15% seen once. The sample consisted of PBMCs from blood, taken roughly 47 days after vaccination. This chain uses TRBV12-3 or TRBV12-4 with TRBJ2-6; 8 nucleotides line up with TRBD1. The receptor was derived from a middle-aged man who received an inactivated influenza vaccine. Written as DNA, the CDR3 is TGTGCCATCAGTTTACGCCGCAGGGGGCTATCTACTGGGGCCAACGTCCTGACTTTC. This translates into CAISLRRRGLSTGANVLTF.